This entry lists 21 T cell receptor beta chains sequenced from one sample in a study of monozygotic twins with inflammatory bowel disease. TCRdb reprocessed the 5' RACE reads and stores each CDR3 protein as one record, lacking DNA. This sample carries 88,000 or so distinct CDR3 sequences, with just under 7.5% going to the ten biggest clones. Sequencing was done on a sample of blood. These TCRs come from a human donor with ulcerative colitis or Crohn's disease, or a healthy co-twin of an affected twin (not recorded which).

The V gene is TRBV20-1, the J gene TRBJ1-2. This CDR3 is 12 amino acids long. CDR1 is DFQATT, CDR2 SNEGSKA, per germline (reference sequence). The CDR3 region is CSLGVGNYGYTF.

The genes are TRBV7-2 and TRBJ2-6; there is no DNA to check the TCRdb D call of TRBD1. The CDR3 has 16 amino acids. In germline, CDR1 is SGHTA, CDR2 FQGNSA. The CDR3 loop reads CASSLRGVSGANVLTF.

The chain recombines TRBV5-1 with TRBJ2-3. The CDR3 runs 14 residues. Germline CDR1 and CDR2: SGHRS and YFSETQ. The CDR3 here is CASSWNRNTDTQYF.

The genes are TRBV18 and TRBJ2-7. CDR3 length equals 15 residues. The germline V gene has CDR1 KGHSH and CDR2 LQKENI. The CDR3 loop is CASSAPGTPDYEQYF.

The CDR3 loop is CSADRPPQGNYGYTF. The chain recombines TRBV29-1 with TRBJ1-2; the TRBD1 assignment by TCRdb is unverifiable without DNA. Germline V gives CDR1 SQVTM, CDR2 ANQGSEA. The CDR3 is made up of 15 amino acids.

The chain employs TRBV19 and TRBJ1-1. The germline gives CDR1 LNHDA, CDR2 SQIVND (reference sequence). The CDR3 runs to 14 residues. CDR3 in amino acids: CASSIARRATEAFF. Based on the CDR3 plus reference TRBV19 and TRBJ1-1, the full variable domain is DGGITQSPKYLFRKEGQNVTLSCEQNLNHDAMYWYRQDPGQGLRLIYYSQIVNDFQKGDIAEGYSVSREKKESFPLTVTSAQKNPTAFYLCASSIARRATEAFFGQGTRLTVV.

This chain joins TRBV4-1 and TRBJ2-7; TCRdb calls TRBD1, which cannot be checked without DNA. The germline V gene has CDR1 MGHRA and CDR2 YSYEKL. The CDR3 runs 16 residues. CDR3 residues: CASSQGAGGASYEQYF.

The chain combines TRBV5-6 with TRBJ1-1; TCRdb's D call, TRBD1, is unchecked because there is no DNA. In germline, CDR1 is SGHDT, CDR2 YYEEEE. The CDR3 totals 15 residues. CDR3: CASSLTGRFDTEAFF.

The CDR3: CASSEGWGYEQYF. The V and J genes are TRBV6-1 and TRBJ2-7; the D gene TCRdb calls, TRBD1, cannot be checked with no DNA. The CDR3 is 13 amino acids. From germline, CDR1 is MNHNS and CDR2 SASEGT.

The V call is TRBV4-1, the J call TRBJ1-3; the D gene TCRdb calls, TRBD1, cannot be checked with no DNA. Germline V gene data show CDR1 as MGHRA and CDR2 as YSYEKL. The CDR3 is made up of 21 amino acids. CDR3 protein: CASSQPAVVPDRTYSGNTIYF.

The V call is TRBV12-3 or TRBV12-4, the J call TRBJ1-2; TCRdb's assignment of TRBD1 cannot be checked, as there is no DNA. There are 12 residues in the CDR3. CDR3 sequence: CASKMGAYGYTF.

The chain recombines TRBV20-1 with TRBJ1-1. Germline V gene lookup returns CDR1 DFQATT and CDR2 SNEGSKA (reference sequence). This CDR3 is built from 14 residues. CDR3 residues: CSARDWSSNTEAFF.

The chain carries TRBV4-2 and TRBJ2-2. This CDR3 is built from 14 residues. Germline V CDR1 and CDR2: LGHNA, YNFKEQ. CDR3 amino acids: CASSQAESTGELFF.

The rearrangement joins TRBV12-3 or TRBV12-4 to TRBJ2-3. The CDR3 is 15 amino acids. The CDR3 reads CASNLHLEDTDTQYF.

The genes are TRBV12-3 or TRBV12-4 and TRBJ1-1; checking the TCRdb D call of TRBD1 is not possible without DNA. The CDR3 is 14 amino acids. CDR3 sequence reads: CASSSGTGNTEAFF.

This sequence joins TRBV4-1 and TRBJ1-1; TCRdb outputs TRBD1, but without DNA this stays unchecked. Germline V gene lookup returns CDR1 MGHRA and CDR2 YSYEKL. This CDR3 has 14 residues. The CDR3 loop reads CASSPPDRDTEAFF.

The rearrangement joins TRBV5-1 to TRBJ1-1. The CDR3 contains 13 residues. Germline V gene sequence: CDR1 SGHRS, CDR2 YFSETQ. The CDR3 is CASSLPDHTEAFF.

The rearrangement joins TRBV10-1 to TRBJ2-5; with no DNA, the TCRdb D assignment of TRBD2 cannot be verified. Per the germline V gene, CDR1 is WNHNN and CDR2 is SYGVQD (reference sequence). CDR3 length: 16 residues. The chain's CDR3 is CASSGGLAGRLETQYF.

This chain joins TRBV5-1 and TRBJ1-1; there is no DNA to check the TCRdb D call of TRBD1. The CDR3 length is 15 residues. The V gene's germline CDR1 is SGHRS and CDR2 YFSETQ. The CDR3 region is CASTLGGGLNTEAFF.

The chain joins TRBV9 to TRBJ2-3; TCRdb's D gene call, TRBD1, goes unchecked for lack of DNA. Germline V gene sequence: CDR1 SGDLS, CDR2 YYNGEE. The CDR3 sequence is 15 residues long. This CDR3 is CASSVARGRTDTQYF.

The chain employs TRBV29-1 and TRBJ2-5. Germline V gives CDR1 SQVTM, CDR2 ANQGSEA. This CDR3 is 12 amino acids long. This CDR3 reads CSVDEGLETQYF.